These T cell receptor beta chains were read from a single sample in a study of cytomegalovirus exposure and HLA in healthy donors. Only in-frame clones appear in the TCRdb table, and some are missing; sequencing was by immunoSEQ multiplex PCR. This sample has approximately 220,000 clones; around 87% occur once, and the top ten carry 2.6%. Sequencing was performed on PBMCs. The receptors derive from a man younger than 35 in good health and CMV-seronegative. Each CDR3 is given with its conserved first and last residue. Fields, in order: D gene, clone size, V gene, J gene, CDR3 protein, CDR3 DNA. A D gene is named only where the DNA matches it firmly. A clone size is listed for some rows: how often the clone was seen (once, few, many), or a class if it is expanded.

D gene: NA; clone size: few; V gene: TRBV27; J gene: TRBJ2-6; CDR3 protein: CASSLSGGTGANVLTF; CDR3 DNA: TGTGCCAGCAGTTTATCTGGGGGGACTGGGGCCAACGTCCTGACTTTC
D gene: NA; clone size: once; V gene: TRBV25-1; J gene: TRBJ1-5; CDR3 protein: CASSVTDNQPQHF; CDR3 DNA: TGTGCCAGCAGTGTTACAGACAATCAGCCCCAGCATTTT
D gene: TRBD2; clone size: NA; V gene: TRBV28; J gene: TRBJ2-1; CDR3 protein: CASSLGLVDEQFF; CDR3 DNA: TGTGCCAGCAGTTTGGGACTAGTCGATGAGCAGTTCTTC
D gene: TRBD2; clone size: NA; V gene: TRBV7-2; J gene: TRBJ2-7; CDR3 protein: CASSFSGGAYEQYF; CDR3 DNA: TGTGCCAGCAGCTTTAGCGGGGGCGCGTATGAGCAGTACTTC
D gene: NA; clone size: NA; V gene: TRBV29-1; J gene: TRBJ2-1; CDR3 protein: CSAGTLKAEQFF; CDR3 DNA: TGCAGCGCGGGAACGTTAAAGGCTGAGCAGTTCTTC
D gene: NA; clone size: NA; V gene: TRBV10-2; J gene: TRBJ2-7; CDR3 protein: CASSGAGLGEQYF; CDR3 DNA: TGCGCCAGCAGTGGGGCCGGCCTTGGGGAGCAGTACTTC
D gene: NA; clone size: NA; V gene: TRBV5-1; J gene: TRBJ2-5; CDR3 protein: CASSERQGGQETQYF; CDR3 DNA: TGCGCCAGCAGCGAACGACAGGGAGGACAAGAGACCCAGTACTTC
D gene: NA; clone size: NA; V gene: TRBV6-1; J gene: TRBJ2-1; CDR3 protein: CASSDRLTDEQFF; CDR3 DNA: TGTGCCAGCAGTGATAGACTTACGGATGAGCAGTTCTTC
D gene: NA; clone size: NA; V gene: TRBV4-2; J gene: TRBJ1-1; CDR3 protein: CASSQGGGEAFF; CDR3 DNA: TGTGCCAGCAGCCAAGGAGGTGGTGAAGCTTTCTTT
D gene: TRBD1; clone size: NA; V gene: TRBV2; J gene: TRBJ1-1; CDR3 protein: CASSEGNRGGGWAFF; CDR3 DNA: TGTGCCAGCAGTGAAGGGAACAGGGGAGGCGGATGGGCTTTCTTT